Listed below are T cell receptor beta chains from one sample, sequenced in a study of OX40 agonist ivuxolimab in advanced cancers. Method: immunoSEQ multiplex PCR; TCRdb's copy keeps in-frame clones and lacks some. The data show 35,000 to 45,000 clones, 70% to 90% seen once. The sample in question was CD4+ or CD8+ T cells sorted from blood, obtained in a trial of the OX40 agonist ivuxolimab. The receptor set was obtained from an adult with an advanced solid tumor such as melanoma, head and neck, liver or kidney cancer. Both conserved end residues are part of each CDR3. Each record gives: D gene, clone size, J gene, V gene, CDR3 DNA, CDR3 protein. D genes are given only for firm matches. Some rows mark clone size as missing; the rest say once, few, many or name a class of expanded clone.

- - TRBJ1-2 TRBV4-2 TGTGCCAGCAGCCAACCCCGGGTAGCTAACTATGGCTACACCTTC CASSQPRVANYGYTF
- - TRBJ1-3 TRBV10-3 TGTGCCATCAGTGAGTCCAAGGGGGAAGGCGCTGGAAACACCATATATTTT CAISESKGEGAGNTIYF
- - TRBJ1-2 TRBV9 TGTGCCAGCAGCGTAGAAGCGACAACTAACTATGGCTACACCTTC CASSVEATTNYGYTF
- - TRBJ1-1 TRBV28 TGTGCCAGCAGTGGAACAGGGATAGCTTTCTTT CASSGTGIAFF
TRBD1 - TRBJ1-1 TRBV7-9 TGTGCCAGCAGCGTAACAGGGGCGGACACTGAAGCTTTCTTT CASSVTGADTEAFF
- few TRBJ2-5 TRBV6-5 TGTGCCAGCAGTTACGTTCAGCGGGCAGAAGAGACCCAGTACTTC CASSYVQRAEETQYF
- - TRBJ2-5 TRBV29-1 TGCAGCGTTGAAGAGGAGGCAGGGATGGCGGAGACCCAGTACTTC CSVEEEAGMAETQYF
TRBD1 - TRBJ2-1 TRBV6-1 TGTGCCAGCGGGACAGGGTACAATGAGCAGTTCTTC CASGTGYNEQFF
TRBD2 - TRBJ2-2 TRBV28 TGTGCCAGCAGTCCCTCGGGACTAGCGGGGGGGCGGCTTTTAACCGGGGAGCTGTTTTTT CASSPSGLAGGRLLTGELFF
- - TRBJ1-2 TRBV7-9 TGTGCCAGCAGCGGCATTTCGCCTTTCACCTATGGCTACACCTTC CASSGISPFTYGYTF
TRBD2 - TRBJ2-3 TRBV11-2 TGTGCCAGCAGCTTGGGAGGGAAGTCAGATACGCAGTATTTT CASSLGGKSDTQYF
TRBD1 few TRBJ1-6 TRBV9 TGTGCCAGCAGCGTAGAGGCCAGGGGGAATTCACCCCTCCACTTT CASSVEARGNSPLHF
TRBD1 once TRBJ2-5 TRBV6-6 TGTGCCAGCAGTTACACGGGACAGTCGAAAGAGACCCAGTACTTC CASSYTGQSKETQYF
TRBD1 - TRBJ2-3 TRBV5-4 TGTGCCAGCAGCTTCTCACAGGGGGCTACAGATACGCAGTATTTT CASSFSQGATDTQYF
- - TRBJ2-1 TRBV4-1 TGCGCCAGCAGCGGAAGGGGGAGCTCCTACAATGAGCAGTTCTTC CASSGRGSSYNEQFF
- - TRBJ1-2 TRBV4-1 TGCGCCAGCAGCCAAGTAGCCATCGGGGGGGACGGCTACACCTTC CASSQVAIGGDGYTF
- - TRBJ2-1 TRBV7-9 TGTGCCAGCAGCTTAATTGGGGGTTCGAGCAATGAGCAGTTCTTC CASSLIGGSSNEQFF
- - TRBJ1-2 TRBV4-1 TGCGCCAGCAGCCAAGAGTGGCAGGATGGCTACACCTTC CASSQEWQDGYTF
TRBD2 - TRBJ2-2 TRBV7-2 TGTGCCAGCAGCACTAGCGGGGGGTCCGGGGAGCTGTTTTTT CASSTSGGSGELFF
- - TRBJ2-4 TRBV9 TGTGCCAGCAGCGGGGGCGGTGAGGGTCAAAACATTCAGTACTTC CASSGGGEGQNIQYF
- medium-sized TRBJ2-1 TRBV4-1 TGCGCCAGCAGCCAAGATCCGTACAATGAGCAGTTCTTC CASSQDPYNEQFF
- - TRBJ1-1 TRBV28 TGTGCCAGCAGTTTCCCGGGCACTACCGCCAACACTGAAGCTTTCTTT CASSFPGTTANTEAFF
- - TRBJ1-1 TRBV28 TGTGCCAGCAGGCCTCAGGGGAACACTGAAGCTTTCTTT CASRPQGNTEAFF
- - TRBJ2-5 TRBV13 TGTGCCAGCAGCTTAGGGCACCCGGAGGAAGAGACCCAGTACTTC CASSLGHPEEETQYF
- few TRBJ2-1 TRBV28 TGTGCCAGCAGTTCCCTCGACTACAATGAGCAGTTCTTC CASSSLDYNEQFF
- once TRBJ1-1 TRBV6-1 TGTGCCAGCGGCCCACACAAGGCTGGAGGTGCTTTCTTT CASGPHKAGGAFF
- - TRBJ2-5 TRBV11-2 TGTGCCAGCAGCTTAGGTCCTTCTAGCGAAGAGACCCAGTACTTC CASSLGPSSEETQYF
- - TRBJ1-1 TRBV30 TGTGCCTGGAGTGTAGGTCTAGGGCAGAACACTGAAGCTTTCTTT CAWSVGLGQNTEAFF
TRBD1 - TRBJ1-1 TRBV28 TGTGCCAGCATCCCCGTGAGGGGGCGAACTGAAGCTTTCTTT CASIPVRGRTEAFF
- - TRBJ2-7 TRBV28 TGTGCCAGCAGTTTCCAGGCAGACGAGCAGTACTTC CASSFQADEQYF
- - TRBJ1-1 TRBV9 TGTGCCAGCAGCGAAACGGGGGCGGATGAAGCTTTCTTT CASSETGADEAFF